The 13 T cell receptor beta chains in this list originate from one sample, sequenced in a study of blood T cells in healthy people across ages. PCR was performed a second time for about 7 to 12 cycles using a sample-barcoded 5' primer and a J-beta primer mix. TCRdb analysed the 5' RACE reads with MiXCR anew, one entry per CDR3 protein. The sample includes some 1.5 million distinct CDR3 sequences, 28% of them seen just once. Sequenced input: blood. These receptors all come from a woman in her twenties or thirties in good health.

The V and J genes are TRBV6-5 and TRBJ2-1; D is perhaps TRBD1 (6 bases). The germline V and J ends were trimmed by 4 bases and 8 bases, with 24 bases remaining between them. Germline V CDR1 and CDR2: MNHEY, SVGAGI. This CDR3 spans 17 amino acids. CDR3 DNA: TGTGCCAGCAGTTTCAAAACAGGGACCCTTTTGGTGGATGAGCAGTTCTTC. It codes for CASSFKTGTLLVDEQFF.

The chain couples TRBV4-3 to TRBJ2-5; D call uncertain. The CDR3 runs 16 residues. Trimming left V 0 bases short and J 11 bases short, with 22 bases between. CDR1 and CDR2 (germline): LGHNA, YSLEER. DNA of the CDR3: TGCGCCAGCAGCCAAGATCTAGGCCGATCCTACAATGAGCAGTACTTC. It translates to CASSQDLGRSYNEQYF.

This clonotype was detected ten times or more. V gene TRBV9 combines with J gene TRBJ1-6; D uncertain. This CDR3 spans 15 amino acids. CDR1 SGDLS and CDR2 YYNGEE come from the germline V gene. V was shortened by 7 bases and J by 0 bases, with 11 bases between the two germline ends. CDR3 residues: CASSEGSSYNSPLHF. The DNA of the CDR3 is TGTGCCAGCTCGGAGGGTAGCTCCTATAATTCACCCCTCCACTTT.

This clonotype was counted between two and nine times. This chain connects TRBV29-1 to TRBJ2-2; the D is unclear. The ends were cut back, 5 bases at V and 3 bases at J, with 7 bases in the middle. The CDR3 has 12 residues. Per the germline V gene, CDR1 is SQVTM and CDR2 is ANQGSEA. Written as DNA, the CDR3 is TGCAGCGTTTTTCAGGACACCGGGGAGCTGTTTTTT. Translated, it gives CSVFQDTGELFF.

At least ten counts were recorded for this clonotype. The chain couples TRBV29-1 to TRBJ2-7; 9 nucleotides match TRBD2. Germline CDR1 is SQVTM and CDR2 is ANQGSEA. CDR3 size: 15 residues. V trimming: 1 base; J trimming: 0 bases; junction bases outside the gene matches: 4. The CDR3 protein is CSVEGLAESSYEQYF. The CDR3 DNA is TGCAGCGTTGAAGGACTAGCGGAGAGCTCCTACGAGCAGTACTTC.

At least ten counts were recorded for this clonotype. The chain combines TRBV7-3 with TRBJ2-3; D gene ambiguous. V was pared by 0 bases and J by 4 bases, with 11 bases between. This CDR3 spans 15 amino acids. In germline, CDR1 is SGHTA, CDR2 FQGTGA. CDR3: CASSLTGRPADTQYF. CDR3 in DNA: TGTGCCAGCAGCTTAACAGGACGGCCTGCAGATACGCAGTATTTT.

On this clonotype: One junction end does not reproduce the germline sequence, and a read error may be involved. The chain recombines TRBV5-1 with TRBJ2-7; D may be TRBD1 or TRBD2 (5 bases each). This CDR3 has 16 residues. Germline CDR1 SGHRS, CDR2 YFSETQ. In DNA form, the CDR3 reads TGCGCCAGCAACTTTGGGGACCCGACGGACTCCTACGTGCAGTACTTC. Its protein product is CASNFGDPTDSYVQYF.

V gene TRBV20-1 combines with J gene TRBJ2-7; tentatively, D is TRBD1 or TRBD2 (5 bases each). This CDR3 is 13 amino acids long. V was shortened by 3 bases and J by 2 bases, with 11 bases between the two germline ends. Germline V gene data show CDR1 as DFQATT and CDR2 as SNEGSKA (reference sequence). CDR3 protein: CSASTGTPYEQYF. DNA for the CDR3: TGCAGTGCTAGTACGGGGACCCCCTACGAGCAGTACTTC.

This clonotype was seen a handful of times. The chain is built from TRBV15 and TRBJ1-2, with 7 bases that match TRBD1. The CDR3 covers 18 residues. The ends lost 0 bases at V and 1 base at J; junction bases unmatched: 11. Germline CDR1 is LNHNV and CDR2 is YYDKDF (reference sequence). The CDR3 here is CATSRDPGQVSRNYGYTF. The CDR3, as DNA: TGTGCCACCAGCAGAGATCCCGGACAGGTCTCTCGTAACTATGGCTACACCTTC.

The chain has TRBV2 and TRBJ2-3; D not certain. Germline CDR1 and CDR2: SNHLY and FYNNEI. V was pared by 6 bases and J by 6 bases, with 13 bases between. This CDR3 has 13 amino acids. The CDR3, as DNA: TGTGCCAGCAGCCGGGTCCAATACGATACGCAGTATTTT. Amino acid sequence: CASSRVQYDTQYF. Together with reference TRBV2 and TRBJ2-3, the CDR3 gives the full variable domain: EPEVTQTPSHQVTQMGQEVILRCVPISNHLYFYWYRQILGQKVEFLVSFYNNEISEKSEIFDDQFSVERPDGSNFTLKIRSTKLEDSAMYFCASSRVQYDTQYFGPGTRLTVL.

This clonotype was observed at least ten times. J is TRBJ1-2 and V is TRBV5-6, with 8 nucleotides matching TRBD1. Germline V gene sequence: CDR1 SGHDT, CDR2 YYEEEE. Trimming removed 2 bases from V and 3 bases from J; junction bases left unmatched: 3. This CDR3 is built from 14 residues. The CDR3 reads CASSFRGHDYGYTF. The CDR3 nucleotides read TGTGCCAGCAGCTTCAGGGGGCATGACTATGGCTACACCTTC.

This clonotype was observed a handful of times. The chain links TRBV5-1 to TRBJ2-5; 8 bases align to TRBD2. CDR1 SGHRS and CDR2 YFSETQ come from the germline V gene. V lost 4 bases and J lost 1; bases outside the gene matches: 9. The CDR3 consists of 16 residues. CDR3 in amino acids: CASSNPAGGPQETQYF. The CDR3 bases are TGCGCCAGCAGCAACCCCGCGGGGGGACCCCAAGAGACCCAGTACTTC. The full variable domain, completed using reference TRBV5-1 and TRBJ2-5, is KAGVTQTPRYLIKTRGQQVTLSCSPISGHRSVSWYQQTPGQGLQFLFEYFSETQRNKGNFPGRFSGRQFSNSRSEMNVSTLELGDSALYLCASSNPAGGPQETQYFGPGTRLLVL.

V usage is TRBV6-1 and J usage is TRBJ1-5, with 8 bases aligning to TRBD1. CDR1 is MNHNS, CDR2 SASEGT, per germline. V lost 5 bases and J lost 0; bases outside the gene matches: 6. The CDR3 extends over 16 amino acids. The DNA of the CDR3 is TGTGCCAGCAGTTTTCAGGGGGCGATTAGCAATCAGCCCCAGCATTTT. Protein product: CASSFQGAISNQPQHF.